This T cell receptor (beta chain) was recorded in a study of blood T cell repertoires in COVID-19. About the study: Sample material is recorded as cDNA or gDNA derived from T cells, B-cell-depleted T cells, or PBMCs.

Germline V gene sequence: CDR1 SGHAT, CDR2 FQNNGV. This CDR3 spans 12 amino acids. V dropped 6 bases and J dropped 6; count of bases not matched to a gene: 2. Per the original data handling: Nucleated cell counts were estimated from reference gene primer amplification. Generated by immunoSEQ multiplex PCR, the TCRdb table keeps only in-frame clones and is missing some. V and J calls and clone size are those listed in that table; D and trimming were worked out from the DNA. This table has under 250,000 clones, around nine tenths appearing once. This clone was seen a single time. What was sequenced was peripheral blood. The rearrangement uses TRBV11-2 and TRBJ1-1; 9 nucleotides agree with TRBD1. This sequence was found in a woman in her 40s with acute or convalescent COVID-19. The CDR3 region is CASRQGAAEAFF. As DNA, the CDR3 is TGTGCCAGCAGACAGGGGGCGGCTGAAGCTTTCTTT.